This T cell receptor (delta chain) was captured in a study of gammadelta T cells in human blood. Notes on the study in general: Right after birth, innate γδ T cells reportedly expanded polyclonally after microbial exposure.

TCRdb repeated clone calling on the RT-PCR reads with CATT. The table has some 1,200 delta-chain clones, roughly 11% seen once; the top ten hold 6.2%. By its share, this clone is medium-sized. Its specificity is unknown. Within the sample, other DNA sequences also encode this same CDR3. The CDR3 length is 15 residues. Germline V gene lookup returns CDR1 TSWWSYY and CDR2 QGS. Trimming took off 0 bases at V and 5 bases at J, with 13 bases between the two ends. This chain joins TRDV1 and TRDJ1, with D perhaps TRDD3 (5 bases). The sample was non-Vgamma9Vdelta2 gamma-delta T cells from cord blood. This TCR derives from a newborn. CDR3 sequence reads: CALGELSRGPDKLIF. The CDR3, as DNA: TGTGCTCTTGGGGAACTATCCCGGGGACCTGATAAACTCATCTTT.